The table lists the clone carrying this TCR beta chain with a count of one. Assay used: immunoSEQ multiplex PCR; TCRdb lists only in-frame clones, some missing. Of about 210,000 clones in the sample, roughly 86% were seen once. There are 18 residues in the CDR3. CDR1 and CDR2 from the germline V gene are LGHNA and YSLEER. V was clipped by 4 bases and J by 0 bases, with 21 bases between them. This record belongs to a study of blood T cell repertoires in COVID-19. The overall study: PBMCs, B-cell-depleted T cells, or T cells provided the cDNA or gDNA that made up the material.

Participants spanned ages about 18 to 100 years and resided in 20 to 30 US areas. The J gene is TRBJ2-5, the V gene TRBV4-3, with D perhaps matching TRBD2 (5 bases). The sequence was obtained from a man younger than 35 with acute COVID-19. Specimen: PBMCs or T cells enriched from blood (not recorded which). The CDR3, as DNA: TGCGCCAGCAGCCGGAGGCACTTTCTTGCGGAGTACCAAGAGACCCAGTACTTC. Translating gives CASSRRHFLAEYQETQYF.